This T cell receptor beta chain was identified in a study of cytomegalovirus exposure and HLA in healthy donors. There are 15 residues in the CDR3. After removal of 4 bases from V and 0 bases from J, the junction contained 4 bases not matched to a gene. The V gene's germline CDR1 is SGHTA and CDR2 FQGTGA. This clone was observed a handful of times. The antigen is not known. Study results and caveats: Whilst most TCR sequences proved rare, a subset of public TCRs occurred across many donors.

The PCR used 60 Vbeta and 13 Jbeta primers. Only in-frame clones appear in the TCRdb table, and some are missing; sequencing was by immunoSEQ multiplex PCR. This sample has around 90,000 clones, with 82% found just once. The TCR originated in a man between 50 and 59 years old in good health and CMV-seronegative. Sequencing used PBMCs. The rearrangement uses TRBV7-3 and TRBJ2-3, with 7 bases fitting TRBD1. CDR3 protein: CASSWTGSSTDTQYF. CDR3 nucleotides: TGTGCCAGCAGCTGGACAGGATCTAGCACAGATACGCAGTATTTT. The full variable domain, completed using reference TRBV7-3 and TRBJ2-3, is GAGVSQTPSNKVTEKGKYVELRCDPISGHTALYWYRQSLGQGPEFLIYFQGTGAADDSGLPNDRFFAVRPEGSVSTLKIQRTERGDSAVYLCASSWTGSSTDTQYFGPGTRLTVL.